This T cell receptor beta chain was sequenced during a study of T cells after yellow fever vaccination. Study-level results: Among all clonotypes, a small share was observed in both CD4 and CD8 compartments. Abundant bulk-population clonotypes could contaminate the FACS-sorted repertoires.

Production of TCR cDNA was by 5'RACE template switching, which also added a universal primer site and UMIs. One entry per CDR3 protein, called by TCRdb with MiXCR from the 5' RACE reads. The repertoire includes about 430,000 distinct CDR3 sequences, 18% of them detected once, and about 18% sits in the top ten. As regards this clonotype: Its specificity is not known.

The germline V gene encodes CDR1 SGDLS and CDR2 YYNGEE. This CDR3 contains 15 residues. V shed 4 bases and J shed 4 bases, with 14 bases lying between them. The rearrangement links TRBV9 to TRBJ2-2; D possibly matches TRBD1 or TRBD2 (6 bases each). The specimen comprised PBMCs, sampled before the yellow fever booster vaccination. This TCR derives from a man between 18 and 35 years old who received the YFV17D yellow fever vaccine. The CDR3 loop reads CASSPGAVITGELFF. In nucleotides, the CDR3 is TGTGCCAGCAGCCCGGGGGCGGTGATCACCGGGGAGCTGTTTTTT.